Each of the 26 T cell receptor beta chains below was sequenced from the same sample in a study of patients and donors after allogeneic stem cell transplantation. TCRdb itself ran the RT-PCR reads through MiXCR, one entry per CDR3 protein. The sample shows a few hundred thousand distinct CDR3 sequences, around 40% of them seen only once. The sequenced sample was blood, either unsorted or a sorted T cell fraction (not recorded which). The receptors originated from a human donor who was either an allogeneic HSCT recipient or a stem cell or donor lymphocyte infusion donor (not recorded which). It is not recorded whose cells these are; they may come from a transplant donor.

The chain links TRBV7-9 to TRBJ2-2; weak D call: TRBD2 (5 bases). V was cut by 0 bases and J by 0 bases, with 11 bases left in between. The CDR3 contains 17 residues. CDR1 and CDR2 (germline): SEHNR, FQNEAQ (reference sequence). CDR3 sequence reads: CASSLARAEPNTGELFF. CDR3 DNA sequence: TGTGCCAGCAGCTTAGCGCGGGCGGAACCGAACACCGGGGAGCTGTTTTTT.

This clonotype was seen a handful of times. This chain links TRBV12-3 or TRBV12-4 with TRBJ1-2, with D tentatively TRBD1 (6 bases). The V end was cut by 7 bases, the J end by 8 bases, with 23 bases between. The CDR3 has 15 amino acids. The CDR3 DNA sequence: TGTGCCAGCACCTCTTGGGGGCAGGTTCGTTTCGGCTACACCTTC. Residues: CASTSWGQVRFGYTF.

V usage is TRBV5-5 and J usage is TRBJ1-5; 10 bases fit TRBD1. The CDR3 has 18 residues. CDR1 and CDR2 (germline): SGHKS, YYEKEE (reference sequence). V lost 4 bases, J lost 0 bases, and 10 bases stayed unmatched. CDR3 bases: TGTGCCAGCAGCGAGACAGGGGGCGGGAGTTTTAGCAATCAGCCCCAGCATTTT. Amino acid sequence: CASSETGGGSFSNQPQHF.

This clonotype was counted only a few times. This chain links TRBV9 with TRBJ1-1, with a weak D call TRBD1 (5 bases). Germline V CDR1 and CDR2: SGDLS, YYNGEE. This CDR3 contains 14 residues. Trimming removed 6 bases at V and 1 base at J, with 13 bases between. CDR3 region: CASTPWGENTEAFF. The DNA for the CDR3 is TGTGCCAGCACCCCTTGGGGGGAGAACACTGAAGCTTTCTTT.

The CDR3 sequence: CASSLSADSPTTDTQYF. CDR3 DNA sequence: TGTGCCAGCAGCTTATCCGCGGACTCCCCCACCACAGATACGCAGTATTTT. The chain recombines TRBV7-3 with TRBJ2-3; D possibly corresponds to TRBD2 (5 bases). The germline V gene encodes CDR1 SGHTA and CDR2 FQGTGA. The germline V and J ends were trimmed by 2 bases and 2 bases, with 17 bases remaining between them. CDR3 size: 17 residues. Variable domain in full (rest from reference TRBV7-3 and TRBJ2-3): GAGVSQTPSNKVTEKGKYVELRCDPISGHTALYWYRQSLGQGPEFLIYFQGTGAADDSGLPNDRFFAVRPEGSVSTLKIQRTERGDSAVYLCASSLSADSPTTDTQYFGPGTRLTVL.

This clonotype showed up just a few times. The gene calls are TRBV9 and TRBJ2-5; 8 positions match TRBD2. This CDR3 has 16 amino acids. The germline V gene encodes CDR1 SGDLS and CDR2 YYNGEE. The J segment lost 0 bases and the V segment lost 0 bases, leaving 4 bases of the junction unmatched. For the CDR3, the DNA is TGTGCCAGCAGCGTAGGACTAGCGCCGAACCAAGAGACCCAGTACTTC. Residues: CASSVGLAPNQETQYF.

CDR3 nucleotides: TGCGCCAGCAGCGCCGGGACAGAGGGTACGGCTTTCTTT. Translated: CASSAGTEGTAFF. This chain joins TRBV5-1 and TRBJ1-1, with TRBD1 matching over 7 bases. The CDR3 contains 13 residues. Germline loops: CDR1 SGHRS, CDR2 YFSETQ. Trimming cost V 4 bases and J 11 bases; bases outside gene matches: 11.

This clonotype has only a few counts. The CDR3 loop is CASSILAGGTDTQYF. The CDR3 DNA is TGTGCCAGCAGCATACTAGCGGGGGGCACAGATACGCAGTATTTT. This chain joins TRBV6-2 or TRBV6-3 and TRBJ2-3; 11 bases line up with TRBD2. Germline trimming cut 6 bases from V and 1 base from J; bases unmatched to any gene: 3. This CDR3 contains 15 residues. Looked up from germline, CDR1 is MNHEY and CDR2 is SVGEGT.

The chain recombines TRBV12-3 or TRBV12-4 with TRBJ1-1, with D uncertain. The CDR3 has 11 residues. Trimming took off 7 bases at V and 5 bases at J, with 8 bases between the two ends. The CDR3 reads CASTKRTEAFF. Here the CDR3 DNA reads TGTGCCAGCACCAAGAGAACTGAAGCTTTCTTT.

The rearrangement joins TRBV7-8 to TRBJ1-1; possibly TRBD1 for D (5 bases). Trimming cost V 4 bases and J 3 bases, with 15 bases left between them. CDR1 and CDR2 (germline): SGHVS, FQNEAQ. CDR3 length: 15 residues. In nucleotides, the CDR3 is TGTGCCAGCAGCTCGGGGGGTGGAAGGGACACTGAAGCTTTCTTT. Residues: CASSSGGGRDTEAFF.

The chain is built from TRBV12-3 or TRBV12-4 and TRBJ2-1, with unresolved D. There are 11 residues in the CDR3. V was clipped by 6 bases and J by 7 bases, with 7 bases between them. CDR3 loop: CASRQSNEQFF. Here the CDR3 DNA reads TGTGCCAGCAGGCAGTCTAATGAGCAGTTCTTC.

This clonotype was observed a few times. This chain joins TRBV9 and TRBJ1-3; tentatively, D is TRBD1 (6 bases). Per the germline V gene, CDR1 is SGDLS and CDR2 is YYNGEE. Trimming removed 1 base from V and 2 bases from J, with 10 bases in between. The CDR3 extends over 15 amino acids. The DNA for the CDR3 is TGTGCCAGCAGCGTATCGGGACAAACTGGAAACACCATATATTTT. It translates to CASSVSGQTGNTIYF. The variable domain in full, with the rest retrieved from reference TRBV9 and TRBJ1-3, is DSGVTQTPKHLITATGQRVTLRCSPRSGDLSVYWYQQSLDQGLQFLIQYYNGEERAKGNILERFSAQQFPDLHSELNLSSLELGDSALYFCASSVSGQTGNTIYFGEGSWLTVV.

This clonotype turned up a few times. V and J are TRBV3-1 and TRBJ1-1; no definite D call. This CDR3 is built from 14 residues. Trimming left V 6 bases short and J 2 bases short, with 13 bases between. Germline CDR1 is LGHDT and CDR2 is YNNKEL (reference sequence). The CDR3 bases are TGTGCCAGCAGTTCGCGTCAGCAAAACACTGAAGCTTTCTTT. Translation: CASSSRQQNTEAFF.

V is TRBV24-1 and J is TRBJ2-1, with no clear D. The CDR3 is made up of 13 amino acids. With 2 bases removed from V and 9 bases from J, the gap between germline ends came to 10 bases. The germline V gene encodes CDR1 KGHDR and CDR2 SFDVKD. The CDR3 coding sequence is TGTGCCACCAGTGATTCACATGACGTTGAGCAGTTCTTC. Its protein is CATSDSHDVEQFF.

This clonotype occurred a few times. The J gene is TRBJ2-2, the V gene TRBV20-1; maybe TRBD1 (5 bases). V was clipped by 2 bases and J by 1 base, with 8 bases between them. Germline CDR1 DFQATT, CDR2 SNEGSKA (reference sequence). CDR3 length: 14 residues. In DNA, the CDR3 is TGCAGTGCTAGATACAGGAGGAACACCGGGGAGCTGTTTTTT. This sequence encodes CSARYRRNTGELFF.

The chain joins TRBV11-2 to TRBJ2-1; TRBD2 agrees at 10 bases. V gave up 2 bases and J gave up 8 bases; unmatched junction bases: 6. This CDR3 region has 15 residues. Germline CDR1 and CDR2: SGHAT and FQNNGV. The CDR3 bases are TGTGCCAGCAGCTTAAGGAGGCTAGCGGGGGATGAGCAGTTCTTC. This encodes CASSLRRLAGDEQFF. The variable domain in full, with the rest retrieved from reference TRBV11-2 and TRBJ2-1, is EAGVAQSPRYKIIEKRQSVAFWCNPISGHATLYWYQQILGQGPKLLIQFQNNGVVDDSQLPKDRFSAERLKGVDSTLKIQPAKLEDSAVYLCASSLRRLAGDEQFFGPGTRLTVL.

The gene calls are TRBV4-3 and TRBJ1-4, with D unclear. The CDR3 is 18 residues long. The germline V and J ends were trimmed by 0 bases and 6 bases, with 20 bases remaining between them. Germline V CDR1 and CDR2: LGHNA, YSLEER. The CDR3 here is CASSQDYVRPESDEKLFF. As DNA, the CDR3 is TGCGCCAGCAGCCAAGATTACGTACGTCCCGAGTCCGATGAAAAACTGTTTTTT.

This clonotype came up a few times. The rearrangement joins TRBV7-9 to TRBJ2-3; weak D call: TRBD1 (6 bases). The CDR3 is 14 amino acids. Germline values: CDR1 SEHNR, CDR2 FQNEAQ (reference sequence). V was trimmed by 5 bases and J by 6 bases, leaving 15 bases between them. The CDR3 DNA is TGTGCCAGCAGCCTGGGGGCCCCTATGGATACGCAGTATTTT. It codes for CASSLGAPMDTQYF.

The V gene is TRBV4-1, the J gene TRBJ1-4; D remains ambiguous. Per the germline V gene, CDR1 is MGHRA and CDR2 is YSYEKL. V was trimmed by 5 bases and J by 4 bases, leaving 14 bases between them. The CDR3 runs 15 residues. The chain's CDR3 is CASSTKGSHNEKLFF. The CDR3 bases are TGCGCCAGCAGCACCAAGGGCAGTCATAATGAAAAACTGTTTTTT.

The chain has TRBV5-1 and TRBJ1-1; D remains unclear. Germline CDR1 reads SGHRS; CDR2 reads YFSETQ. The V and J ends lost 0 bases and 3 bases respectively, with 6 bases between them. The CDR3 has 13 residues. CDR3 sequence: CASSLDSDTEAFF. The CDR3 DNA follows: TGCGCCAGCAGCTTGGACAGCGACACTGAAGCTTTCTTT.

This sequence joins TRBV28 and TRBJ1-4; D gene uncertain. The CDR3 contains 11 residues. Germline-derived CDR1 and CDR2 are MDHEN and SYDVKM. V was pared by 7 bases and J by 5 bases, with 5 bases between. The CDR3 nucleotides read TGTGCCAGCACGGGCAATGAAAAACTGTTTTTT. Its protein is CASTGNEKLFF. The full variable domain, its missing parts supplied by reference TRBV28 and TRBJ1-4, is DVKVTQSSRYLVKRTGEKVFLECVQDMDHENMFWYRQDPGLGLRLIYFSYDVKMKEKGDIPEGYSVSREKKERFSLILESASTNQTSMYLCASTGNEKLFFGSGTQLSVL.

The J gene is TRBJ1-4, the V gene TRBV20-1, with D maybe TRBD1 (5 bases). Trimming removed 3 bases at V and 3 bases at J, with 17 bases between. The germline CDR1 and CDR2 sequences are DFQATT and SNEGSKA (reference sequence). The CDR3 runs to 16 residues. The CDR3 region is CSASWLRGRANEKLFF. As DNA, the CDR3 is TGCAGTGCTAGTTGGTTGAGGGGCAGAGCTAATGAAAAACTGTTTTTT.

This clonotype was picked up a small number of times. V usage is TRBV4-1 and J usage is TRBJ1-2; tentatively, D is TRBD1 (6 bases). Germline CDR1 is MGHRA and CDR2 is YSYEKL. The CDR3 covers 16 residues. V was cut by 1 base and J by 4 bases, with 16 bases left in between. CDR3: CASSQAIRGAIYGYTF. The CDR3 DNA reads as TGCGCCAGCAGCCAAGCAATCAGGGGCGCAATCTATGGCTACACCTTC.

The DNA for the CDR3 is TGTGCCACCAGCAGAGATCAGCAGGGAGCCGACGAGCAGTACTTC. This sequence encodes CATSRDQQGADEQYF. J is TRBJ2-7 and V is TRBV15; D possibly uses TRBD1 or TRBD2 (5 bases each). The germline gives CDR1 LNHNV, CDR2 YYDKDF (reference sequence). The V end lost 0 bases, the J end lost 5 bases, and 14 bases lay between the germline ends. This CDR3 region has 15 residues. Using reference TRBV15 and TRBJ2-7 for the parts outside the CDR3, the full variable domain is DAMVIQNPRYQVTQFGKPVTLSCSQTLNHNVMYWYQQKSSQAPKLLFHYYDKDFNNEADTPDNFQSRRPNTSFCFLDIRSPGLGDTAMYLCATSRDQQGADEQYFGPGTRLTVT.

The rearrangement joins TRBV19 to TRBJ2-1; D gene ambiguous. Looked up from germline, CDR1 is LNHDA and CDR2 is SQIVND (reference sequence). This CDR3 is built from 16 residues. V was clipped by 1 base and J by 4 bases, with 14 bases between them. CDR3 coding DNA: TGTGCCAGTAGTATAGGTAGGGCGTCGCCTTACAATGAGCAGTTCTTC. It encodes CASSIGRASPYNEQFF.

This clonotype was recorded a few times. The chain uses TRBV6-2 or TRBV6-3 and TRBJ2-1, with D unclear. This CDR3 is 12 amino acids long. Germline lookup yields CDR1 MNHEY and CDR2 SVGEGT. Trimming cost V 8 bases and J 6 bases, with 11 bases left between them. The CDR3 DNA sequence: TGTGCCAGCCGGCCAGACGGCAATGAGCAGTTCTTC. It is translated as CASRPDGNEQFF.